The sequence of this T cell receptor (beta chain) was determined in a study of blood T cell repertoires in COVID-19. The data were produced by immunoSEQ multiplex PCR, yet TCRdb's version contains in-frame clones alone and is incomplete. Altogether approximately 480,000 clones are present, 80% to 90% being singletons, with the ten largest covering roughly 0.92%. CDR1 and CDR2 (germline): SGHDN, FVKESK. CDR3 length: 17 amino acids. The V segment lost 0 bases and the J segment 7 bases; nucleotides outside the gene matches: 7. The receptor was derived from a man aged 18 to 35 with COVID-19, enrolled during active disease. The material sequenced was peripheral blood. This chain joins TRBV14 and TRBJ2-1; 12 bases are a match to TRBD2. The CDR3 DNA sequence: TGTGCCAGCAGCCAAGACCCAGGACTAGCGGGGAAGAATGAGCAGTTCTTC. It encodes CASSQDPGLAGKNEQFF. The whole variable domain, remainder taken from reference TRBV14 and TRBJ2-1, is EAGVTQFPSHSVIEKGQTVTLRCDPISGHDNLYWYRRVMGKEIKFLLHFVKESKQDESGMPNNRFLAERTGGTYSTLKVQPAELEDSGVYFCASSQDPGLAGKNEQFFGPGTRLTVL.